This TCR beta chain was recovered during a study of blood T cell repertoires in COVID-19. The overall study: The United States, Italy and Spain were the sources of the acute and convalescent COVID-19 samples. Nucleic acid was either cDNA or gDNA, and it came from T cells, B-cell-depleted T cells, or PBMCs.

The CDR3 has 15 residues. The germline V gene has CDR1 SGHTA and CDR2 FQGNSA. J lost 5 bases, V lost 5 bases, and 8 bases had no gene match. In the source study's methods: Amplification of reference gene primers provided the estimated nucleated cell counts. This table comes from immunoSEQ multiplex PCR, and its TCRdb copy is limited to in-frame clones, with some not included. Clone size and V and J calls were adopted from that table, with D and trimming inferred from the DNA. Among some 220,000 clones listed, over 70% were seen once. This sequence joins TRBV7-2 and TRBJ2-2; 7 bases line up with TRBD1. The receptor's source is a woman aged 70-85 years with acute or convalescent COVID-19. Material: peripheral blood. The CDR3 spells CASSESRDRTGELFF. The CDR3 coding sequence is TGTGCCAGCAGCGAGTCCCGGGACAGAACCGGGGAGCTGTTTTTT.